The present TCR beta chain was sequenced within a study of CD8+ T cells in alopecia areata. Regarding treatment: oral pan-JAK inhibitor, 5-10 mg twice daily. Sequencing templates came from extracted RNA that was reverse transcribed into cDNA. Method: immunoSEQ multiplex PCR; TCRdb's copy keeps in-frame clones and lacks some. The data contain 100,000 to 150,000 clones, over 60% of them seen just once; the ten biggest clones take up more than 5%. In this sample, this clone turned up a few times. What it binds is not known. Broader study findings: For patients receiving tofacitinib, scalp clonality and expanded CD8+ clones among the top 100 significantly decreased. Across lesional scalp, and particularly alopecia totalis/universalis, clonality surpassed that of normal scalp.

This CDR3 contains 14 residues. The junction had 7 bases not matched to a gene; V was cut back by 3 bases and J by 4 bases. Germline-derived CDR1 and CDR2 are GTSNPN and SVGIG (reference sequence). Sequences were derived from CD4+ T cells sorted from blood, sampled at week 4, from a patient treated with tofacitinib. The sequence was collected from a human donor with alopecia areata. The gene calls are TRBV30 and TRBJ2-5; 8 bases fit TRBD2. CDR3 region: CAWSETGLGETQYF. Written as DNA, the CDR3 is TGTGCCTGGAGCGAGACGGGACTAGGAGAGACCCAGTACTTC.